These 18 T cell receptor beta chains originate from one sample sequenced in a study of blood T cell repertoires in COVID-19. TCRdb keeps only in-frame clones here, not all; method: immunoSEQ multiplex PCR. The table lists 40,000 to 55,000 clones, roughly nine tenths of them singletons. Sequenced sample: peripheral blood. The receptors come from a woman older than 75 with acute or convalescent COVID-19.

This chain joins TRBV5-4 and TRBJ2-3, with TRBD2 matching over 7 bases. CDR1 is SGHNT, CDR2 YYREEE, per germline (reference sequence). V dropped 2 bases and J dropped 0; count of bases not matched to a gene: 0. The CDR3 spans 14 residues. The CDR3, as DNA: TGTGCCAGCAGCTTAGCGGGGAGCACAGATACGCAGTATTTT. It specifies CASSLAGSTDTQYF.

The chain is built from TRBV28 and TRBJ2-3; 8 nucleotides match TRBD2. The CDR3 has 16 amino acids. Germline V gene data show CDR1 as MDHEN and CDR2 as SYDVKM. V trimming: 7 bases; J trimming: 2 bases; junction bases outside the gene matches: 11. Here the CDR3 reads CASILRRGGPTDTQYF. The CDR3, as DNA: TGTGCCAGCATCCTCCGCCGGGGGGGCCCCACAGATACGCAGTATTTT.

The chain employs TRBV3-1 (or the pseudogene TRBV3-2) and TRBJ2-7, with 11 bases aligning to TRBD2. V was pared by 1 base and J by 0 bases, with 5 bases of the junction left unmatched. The germline V gene encodes CDR1 LGHDT and CDR2 YNNKEL (reference sequence). The CDR3 spans 17 residues. This CDR3 reads CASSQGLAGGFSYEQYF. CDR3 DNA: TGTGCCAGCAGCCAAGGGCTAGCGGGGGGCTTCTCCTACGAGCAGTACTTC.

J is TRBJ1-1 and V is TRBV3-1 (or the pseudogene TRBV3-2); 11 nucleotides agree with TRBD1. Germline V gene lookup returns CDR1 LGHDT and CDR2 YNNKEL (reference sequence). Trimming took 4 bases from V and 5 from J; bases not matched to a gene: 6. The CDR3 length is 15 residues. This CDR3 is CASSPPDRGQTEAFF. For the CDR3, the DNA is TGTGCCAGCAGCCCCCCGGACAGGGGGCAAACTGAAGCTTTCTTT.

The gene calls are TRBV5-1 and TRBJ1-2; D is possibly TRBD1 (6 bases). V was cut by 1 base and J by 10 bases, with 11 bases left in between. Germline assignment: CDR1 SGHRS and CDR2 YFSETQ. The CDR3 totals 12 residues. CDR3: CASSLIQGAYTF. CDR3 sequence (DNA): TGCGCCAGCAGCTTGATACAGGGTGCCTACACCTTC.

The rearrangement joins TRBV5-1 to TRBJ2-4, with a possible D match to TRBD1 (5 bases). The CDR3 is 14 residues long. V lost 0 bases and J 2 bases, leaving 6 bases between the germline ends. The germline V gene encodes CDR1 SGHRS and CDR2 YFSETQ. For the CDR3, the DNA is TGCGCCAGCAGCTTGGGACAGACCAAAAACATTCAGTACTTC. Its protein is CASSLGQTKNIQYF.

This clone has only one observation. V gene TRBV5-1 combines with J gene TRBJ1-1, with D perhaps TRBD1 (5 bases). Trimming shortened V by 4 bases and J by 5 bases, and 15 bases separated the two germline ends. This CDR3 comprises 14 residues. The germline gives CDR1 SGHRS, CDR2 YFSETQ. The CDR3 DNA follows: TGCGCCAGCAGCACAGAGATCCGGGGGACTGAAGCTTTCTTT. Its protein product is CASSTEIRGTEAFF.

V is TRBV6-5 and J is TRBJ2-3, with 7 nucleotides matching TRBD2. Germline lookup yields CDR1 MNHEY and CDR2 SVGAGI. V trimming: 6 bases; J trimming: 6 bases; junction bases outside the gene matches: 6. The CDR3 sequence is 13 residues long. The CDR3 is CASSWGGIDTQYF. The DNA for the CDR3 is TGTGCCAGCAGCTGGGGGGGAATCGATACGCAGTATTTT.

V usage is TRBV7-8 and J usage is TRBJ2-5; D is ambiguous. The CDR3 contains 14 residues. Germline V gene data show CDR1 as SGHVS and CDR2 as FQNEAQ. The V gene lost 0 bases and the J gene lost 2 bases, with 7 bases spanning the gap. This chain's CDR3 is CASSLAAGQETQYF. Here the CDR3 DNA reads TGTGCCAGCAGCTTAGCCGCCGGTCAAGAGACCCAGTACTTC.

The chain uses TRBV6-5 and TRBJ2-2; D perhaps matches TRBD2 (5 bases). V was cut by 6 bases and J by 5 bases, with 16 bases left in between. Germline V CDR1 and CDR2: MNHEY, SVGAGI. This CDR3 is 15 amino acids long. The CDR3 DNA reads TGTGCCAGCAGGGCCCGTTCCGGGGAAACCGGGGAGCTGTTTTTT. Translating gives CASRARSGETGELFF.

The chain combines TRBV11-3 with TRBJ2-2; TRBD2 is a possible D gene (6 bases). This CDR3 is 14 amino acids long. V was shortened by 3 bases and J by 5 bases, with 10 bases between the two germline ends. Germline V CDR1 and CDR2: SGHNT, YENEEA. The CDR3 is CASSFAGRTGELFF. CDR3 DNA sequence: TGTGCCAGCAGCTTTGCAGGGAGGACCGGGGAGCTGTTTTTT.

This sequence joins TRBV28 and TRBJ1-2, with a tentative D call TRBD1 (6 bases). V shed 7 bases and J shed 5 bases, with 20 bases lying between them. The germline CDR1 and CDR2 sequences are MDHEN and SYDVKM. This CDR3 has 15 residues. The CDR3 sequence is CASNSGTPALYGYTF. The CDR3 nucleotides are TGTGCCAGCAACTCCGGGACACCGGCGCTTTATGGCTACACCTTC.

The chain couples TRBV28 to TRBJ1-6; weak D call: TRBD1 (6 bases). V lost 6 bases and J lost 7, with 13 bases in between. Germline loops: CDR1 MDHEN, CDR2 SYDVKM. CDR3 length: 14 amino acids. This chain's CDR3 is CASSNRVENSPLHF. Here the CDR3 DNA reads TGTGCCAGCAGCAACAGGGTGGAGAATTCACCCCTCCACTTT.

The gene calls are TRBV10-3 and TRBJ1-3, with a possible D match to TRBD1 (5 bases). CDR3 length: 14 amino acids. CDR1 and CDR2 (germline): ENHRY, SYGVKD. V was trimmed by 6 bases and J by 2 bases, leaving 11 bases between them. CDR3 sequence: CAISPTEAGNTIYF. The CDR3 coding sequence is TGTGCCATCAGCCCGACAGAGGCTGGAAACACCATATATTTT.

The chain carries TRBV7-2 and TRBJ1-4, with a weak D call TRBD1 (5 bases). This CDR3 is 14 amino acids long. The germline gives CDR1 SGHTA, CDR2 FQGNSA. Trimming cost V 6 bases and J 6 bases, with 14 bases left between them. DNA of the CDR3: TGTGCCAGCAGTTTGAGCTGGGGGGATGAAAAACTGTTTTTT. Residues: CASSLSWGDEKLFF.

This clone occurred once. The CDR3 coding sequence is TGCGCCAGCAGCTTGGGGACTAGCGGGGGGAGGCGGTGGAGCACAGATACGCAGTATTTT. As protein: CASSLGTSGGRRWSTDTQYF. The chain joins TRBV5-1 to TRBJ2-3; 14 positions agree with TRBD2. Germline V CDR1 and CDR2: SGHRS, YFSETQ. V trimming: 0 bases; J trimming: 0 bases; junction bases outside the gene matches: 9. CDR3 length equals 20 residues.

The chain is built from TRBV4-1 and TRBJ2-5, with TRBD2 identical over 10 bases. V lost 1 base, J lost 5 bases, and 13 bases stayed unmatched. The CDR3 length is 18 residues. Germline V gives CDR1 MGHRA, CDR2 YSYEKL. CDR3 bases: TGCGCCAGCAGCCAAGCGGCTAGCGGGGGACATCCAACGGAGACCCAGTACTTC. This translates into CASSQAASGGHPTETQYF.

This chain uses TRBV3-1 (or the pseudogene TRBV3-2) with TRBJ1-2; no clear D. The germline V gene has CDR1 LGHDT and CDR2 YNNKEL (reference sequence). Trimming took off 1 base at V and 7 bases at J, with 7 bases between the two ends. CDR3 length: 12 amino acids. The CDR3 DNA reads TGTGCCAGCAGCCAAGTCAGCGGTGGCTACACCTTC. It is translated as CASSQVSGGYTF.